This note documents a single T cell receptor beta chain sequence. This sample stems from a study of blood T cell repertoires in COVID-19. Profiling relied on immunoSEQ multiplex PCR, and the TCRdb table lists in-frame clones only, not all of them. In the table there are fewer than 200,000 clones, around 80% of which are singletons. The CDR3 totals 15 residues. Germline V gene data show CDR1 as LGHNA and CDR2 as YSLEER. The V end lost 1 base, the J end lost 2 bases, and 9 bases lay between the germline ends. The sequence came from a man in his 60s with acute or convalescent COVID-19. The sequenced sample was peripheral blood. The chain is built from TRBV4-3 and TRBJ2-1; the D is unclear. The CDR3 bases are TGCGCCAGCAGCCAAGTACAGAATCCCTACAATGAGCAGTTCTTC. This translates into CASSQVQNPYNEQFF.